Below are 24 T cell receptor beta chains sequenced from a single sample in a study of cytomegalovirus exposure and HLA in healthy donors. With 60 Vbeta and 13 Jbeta primers, the PCR was carried out. Repertoires were generated with immunoSEQ multiplex PCR, while TCRdb's copy carries only in-frame clones and drops some. The sample carries more than 75,000 clones, over 70% recorded once. The sequenced sample consisted of PBMCs. Receptors were obtained from a middle-aged man in good health and CMV-seropositive.

This sequence joins TRBV30 and TRBJ1-4; possible D gene TRBD1, 6 bases. Per the germline V gene, CDR1 is GTSNPN and CDR2 is SVGIG (reference sequence). This CDR3 contains 14 residues. V lost 3 bases to trimming and J lost 8 bases, with 16 bases between them. The CDR3 loop reads CAWRFTTGHEKLFF. CDR3 coding DNA: TGTGCCTGGAGGTTCACCACAGGGCACGAAAAACTGTTTTTT.

The chain carries TRBV5-6 and TRBJ1-1, with D hard to call. CDR1 is SGHDT, CDR2 YYEEEE, per germline. V lost 0 bases, J lost 7 bases, and 7 bases lay in between. CDR3 size: 12 residues. The CDR3 sequence is CASSLVENEAFF. CDR3 bases: TGTGCCAGCAGCTTGGTTGAGAATGAAGCTTTCTTT. Full variable domain (remainder filled in from reference TRBV5-6 and TRBJ1-1): DAGVTQSPTHLIKTRGQQVTLRCSPKSGHDTVSWYQQALGQGPQFIFQYYEEEERQRGNFPDRFSGHQFPNYSSELNVNALLLGDSALYLCASSLVENEAFFGQGTRLTVV.

The chain combines TRBV7-2 with TRBJ2-5; 8 bases line up with TRBD1. Per the germline V gene, CDR1 is SGHTA and CDR2 is FQGNSA. The J segment lost 5 bases and the V segment lost 3 bases, leaving 8 bases of the junction unmatched. The CDR3 runs to 15 residues. The CDR3 here is CASSFRGQAVETQYF. CDR3 bases: TGTGCCAGCAGCTTTAGGGGACAGGCTGTGGAGACCCAGTACTTC. The variable domain in full, completed from reference TRBV7-2 and TRBJ2-5, reads GAGVSQSPSNKVTEKGKDVELRCDPISGHTALYWYRQSLGQGLEFLIYFQGNSAPDKSGLPSDRFSAERTGGSVSTLTIQRTQQEDSAVYLCASSFRGQAVETQYFGPGTRLLVL.

This sequence joins TRBV2 and TRBJ2-5; a weak D match, TRBD1 (6 bases). Germline CDR1 reads SNHLY; CDR2 reads FYNNEI. V gave up 6 bases and J gave up 3 bases, with 11 bases separating them. The CDR3 loop spans 13 amino acids. The CDR3 region is CASRPDSEETQYF. Here the CDR3 DNA reads TGTGCCAGCAGGCCGGACAGCGAAGAGACCCAGTACTTC.

V is TRBV7-6 and J is TRBJ1-3, with 8 bases aligning to TRBD1. The V segment lost 5 bases and the J segment 4 bases; nucleotides outside the gene matches: 4. CDR1 is SGHVS and CDR2 is FNYEAQ in the germline V gene. The CDR3 loop spans 14 amino acids. CDR3 DNA: TGTGCCAGCAGCGGACAGGGTTACGGAAACACCATATATTTT. Its translation is CASSGQGYGNTIYF.

The chain links TRBV11-2 to TRBJ2-3, with a possible D match to TRBD2 (6 bases). CDR1 is SGHAT and CDR2 is FQNNGV in the germline V gene. This CDR3 is 15 amino acids long. V was clipped by 5 bases and J by 5 bases, with 17 bases between them. CDR3 nucleotide sequence: TGTGCCAGCAGCGGGGAGGTGGGGCGGATAGATACGCAGTATTTT. This codes for CASSGEVGRIDTQYF.

This clone was seen only a few times. The chain combines TRBV29-1 with TRBJ2-3; the D gene is possibly TRBD2 (5 bases). The germline gives CDR1 SQVTM, CDR2 ANQGSEA. The V end was cut by 0 bases, the J end by 4 bases, with 11 bases between. The CDR3 is 14 residues long. The CDR3 loop reads CSVEDWELADTQYF. The CDR3 DNA sequence: TGCAGCGTTGAAGATTGGGAGTTGGCAGATACGCAGTATTTT.

V is TRBV7-2 and J is TRBJ2-5, with a weak D call TRBD2 (6 bases). CDR3 size: 13 residues. Germline lookup yields CDR1 SGHTA and CDR2 FQGNSA. The ends were cut back, 4 bases at V and 4 bases at J, with 10 bases in the middle. The CDR3 loop is CASSYGTPETQYF. DNA of the CDR3: TGTGCCAGCAGCTATGGGACTCCAGAGACCCAGTACTTC.

This chain joins TRBV28 and TRBJ2-1, with 8 bases identical to TRBD1. CDR1 and CDR2 from the germline V gene are MDHEN and SYDVKM. The CDR3 runs to 13 residues. Trimming removed 5 bases from V and 7 bases from J; junction bases left unmatched: 4. The CDR3 region has the DNA TGTGCCAGCAGTCAGGGGGCACGGAATGAGCAGTTCTTC. It is translated as CASSQGARNEQFF.

The CDR3 spells CASSQGTSGSGEQFF. CDR3 coding DNA: TGTGCCAGCAGTCAAGGGACTAGCGGGAGTGGTGAGCAGTTCTTC. The V and J genes are TRBV9 and TRBJ2-1, with 14 bases matching TRBD2. The CDR3 contains 15 residues. Germline-derived CDR1 and CDR2 are SGDLS and YYNGEE. V shed 5 bases and J 9 bases; nucleotides not matched to a gene: 7.

To note about this clone: Sequence at one end of the junction differs from germline and may be a read error. The sample contains more than one DNA sequence encoding this CDR3. The chain combines TRBV7-6 with TRBJ2-7, with 11 bases fitting TRBD1. Germline-derived CDR1 and CDR2 are SGHVS and FNYEAQ. There are 15 residues in the CDR3. The CDR3 protein is CASSLGGTGGHEQYF. The CDR3 nucleotides read TGCGCCAGCAGCTTAGGGGGGACAGGGGGTCACGAGCAGTACTTC.

This clone has a handful of counts. This sequence joins TRBV5-1 and TRBJ1-2; 12 positions agree with TRBD1. J gave up 8 bases and V 2 bases, and 7 bases lay outside the gene matches. Germline CDR1 is SGHRS and CDR2 is YFSETQ. This CDR3 is built from 15 residues. CDR3 in DNA: TGCGCCAGCAGCTTTGGGGGGACAGGGGGCGAAGGCTACACCTTC. Protein: CASSFGGTGGEGYTF.

The chain combines TRBV2 with TRBJ2-1; possibly TRBD2 for D (5 bases). This CDR3 has 15 residues. Germline assignment: CDR1 SNHLY and CDR2 FYNNEI. Trimming removed 2 bases at V and 0 bases at J, with 8 bases between. CDR3 loop: CASSELASSYNEQFF. The DNA of the CDR3 is TGTGCCAGCAGTGAACTAGCTAGCTCCTACAATGAGCAGTTCTTC.

V is TRBV6-1 and J is TRBJ1-1; maybe TRBD1 (6 bases). The V end lost 9 bases, the J end lost 1 base, and 12 bases lay between the germline ends. The CDR3 has 13 amino acids. Germline CDR1 MNHNS, CDR2 SASEGT. CDR3 amino acids: CASPRQANTEAFF. The CDR3 region has the DNA TGTGCCAGTCCGAGACAGGCGAACACTGAAGCTTTCTTT.

The V gene is TRBV10-3, the J gene TRBJ2-3, with 9 bases lining up with TRBD1. There are 14 residues in the CDR3. J was trimmed by 4 bases and V by 10 bases; bases with no gene match: 9. Looked up from germline, CDR1 is ENHRY and CDR2 is SYGVKD. CDR3 bases: TGTGCCAGTAGGGGGGGACAGGGCTCAGATACGCAGTATTTT. Its translation is CASRGGQGSDTQYF.

This clone was counted between two and nine times. This chain joins TRBV28 and TRBJ1-5, with no clear D. Germline lookup yields CDR1 MDHEN and CDR2 SYDVKM. CDR3 length: 14 residues. The ends were cut back, 8 bases at V and 4 bases at J, with 15 bases in the middle. The CDR3 DNA is TGTGCCAGCCTAGTGGGTCAGAGGAATCAGCCCCAGCATTTT. The encoded protein is CASLVGQRNQPQHF.

On this clone itself: At one end the junction does not follow the germline gene, possibly because of a read error. J is TRBJ1-5 and V is TRBV19, with D uncertain. This CDR3 has 15 amino acids. CDR1 and CDR2 from the germline V gene are LNHDA and SQIVND (reference sequence). CDR3 protein: CAGSNDGYSNQPQHF. CDR3 nucleotides: TGTGCCGGTAGTAACGACGGGTATAGCAATCAGCCCCAGCATTTT.

J is TRBJ1-1 and V is TRBV28; perhaps TRBD1 as D (6 bases). Germline values: CDR1 MDHEN, CDR2 SYDVKM. CDR3 length: 14 residues. Trimming removed 5 bases from V and 9 bases from J, with 19 bases in between. The CDR3 nucleotides are TGTGCCAGCAGTCACCGGGCGGGGGGCGGAAAAGCTTTCTTT. This codes for CASSHRAGGGKAFF.

The chain has TRBV9 and TRBJ1-6; TRBD1 matches at 7 bases. The CDR3 covers 15 residues. V lost 2 bases and J lost 7; bases outside the gene matches: 6. Germline assignment: CDR1 SGDLS and CDR2 YYNGEE. CDR3 coding DNA: TGTGCCAGCAGCGTGGAGACAGGGACGAATTCACCCCTCCACTTT. Translation gives CASSVETGTNSPLHF. Full variable domain (remainder filled in from reference TRBV9 and TRBJ1-6): DSGVTQTPKHLITATGQRVTLRCSPRSGDLSVYWYQQSLDQGLQFLIQYYNGEERAKGNILERFSAQQFPDLHSELNLSSLELGDSALYFCASSVETGTNSPLHFGNGTRLTVT.

This clone has more than one count but fewer than ten. This chain uses TRBV4-3 with TRBJ1-2, with D possibly being TRBD1 (6 bases). CDR1 LGHNA and CDR2 YSLEER come from the germline V gene. Trimming cost V 0 bases and J 4 bases, with 12 bases left between them. This CDR3 contains 15 residues. In nucleotides, the CDR3 is TGCGCCAGCAGCCAAGATTCCGGGGGGCCCTATGGCTACACCTTC. Its translation is CASSQDSGGPYGYTF.

This chain joins TRBV9 and TRBJ1-3, with 11 nucleotides matching TRBD1. The junction had 8 bases not matched to a gene; V was cut back by 2 bases and J by 4 bases. Germline CDR1 is SGDLS and CDR2 is YYNGEE. This CDR3 contains 17 residues. The CDR3 spells CASSVRADRGQGNTIYF. CDR3 nucleotide sequence: TGTGCCAGCAGCGTCCGAGCGGACAGGGGGCAAGGAAACACCATATATTTT. The whole variable domain, filled in from reference TRBV9 and TRBJ1-3, reads DSGVTQTPKHLITATGQRVTLRCSPRSGDLSVYWYQQSLDQGLQFLIQYYNGEERAKGNILERFSAQQFPDLHSELNLSSLELGDSALYFCASSVRADRGQGNTIYFGEGSWLTVV.

The chain combines TRBV28 with TRBJ1-2; D gene unclear. The length of the CDR3 is 14 residues. Germline values: CDR1 MDHEN, CDR2 SYDVKM. Trimming removed 5 bases at V and 8 bases at J, with 18 bases between. The CDR3 spells CASSALDFNGGYTF. CDR3 in DNA: TGTGCCAGCAGTGCCCTCGACTTCAACGGGGGCTACACCTTC.

The chain carries TRBV6-5 and TRBJ2-2; TRBD1 is a possible D gene (5 bases). V was clipped by 7 bases and J by 0 bases, with 9 bases between them. The CDR3 spans 14 residues. The germline V gene encodes CDR1 MNHEY and CDR2 SVGAGI. CDR3 region: CASKPGTNTGELFF. The CDR3 DNA reads TGTGCCAGCAAGCCAGGGACGAACACCGGGGAGCTGTTTTTT.

The CDR3 region has the DNA TGTGCCAGCAGCCAAGATCACAGGGAGAGGACAGATACGCAGTATTTT. Encoded protein: CASSQDHRERTDTQYF. The chain uses TRBV4-2 and TRBJ2-3; D perhaps matches TRBD1 (6 bases). CDR1 and CDR2 from the germline V gene are LGHNA and YNFKEQ. The CDR3 runs to 16 residues. V lost 0 bases and J lost 3, with 13 bases in between.